A selection of T cell receptor beta chains follows, all from one sample in a study. Assay used: immunoSEQ multiplex PCR; TCRdb lists only in-frame clones, some missing. The table includes around 50,000 clones, roughly 93% detected once. Sequencing was carried out using PBMCs. Every receptor here comes from a man aged 35-49 years with rheumatoid arthritis. CDR3s include the opening cysteine and the closing phenylalanine or tryptophan. A D gene is named only where the DNA matches it firmly. A row's size may be missing; if present it is once, few, many or a size class.

v_call	clone_size	j_call	d_call	cdr3_aa	cdr3_nt
TRBV18	.	TRBJ2-1	TRBD1	CASSPPKLTGDVDNEQFF	TGTGCCAGCTCACCACCGAAACTTACAGGGGATGTGGACAATGAGCAGTTCTTC
TRBV19	.	TRBJ1-5	.	CASSISLAADQPQHF	TGTGCCAGTAGTATTAGTTTGGCTGCCGATCAGCCCCAGCATTTT
TRBV19	.	TRBJ1-2	.	CASLPTRGRTYGYTF	TGTGCCAGTCTCCCTACTCGGGGGCGTACCTATGGCTACACCTTC
TRBV9	.	TRBJ1-4	.	CASSPWGGVNEKLFF	TGTGCCAGCAGCCCTTGGGGAGGGGTAAATGAAAAACTGTTTTTT
TRBV28	.	TRBJ2-1	TRBD2	CASSSPGGPGNEQFF	TGTGCCAGCAGTTCCCCGGGAGGGCCGGGGAATGAGCAGTTCTTC
TRBV6-6	.	TRBJ1-1	.	CASGTGSTEAFF	TGTGCCAGCGGAACAGGGTCCACTGAAGCTTTCTTT
TRBV28	.	TRBJ1-1	.	CASSLVGVLNTEAFF	TGTGCCAGCAGTTTGGTAGGAGTGTTAAACACTGAAGCTTTCTTT
TRBV6-5	.	TRBJ2-1	.	CASSYVGRGYEQFF	TGTGCCAGCAGTTACGTGGGGAGAGGGTATGAGCAGTTCTTC
TRBV7-2	.	TRBJ2-1	.	CASSSRVAGAYNEQFF	TGTGCCAGCTCATCTAGGGTAGCCGGGGCTTACAATGAGCAGTTCTTC
TRBV5-1	.	TRBJ2-1	TRBD2	CASSPGGPGNEQFF	TGCGCCAGCAGCCCGGGGGGGCCGGGGAATGAGCAGTTCTTC
TRBV27	once	TRBJ2-3	TRBD1	CASSYGQGADTQYF	TGTGCCAGCAGCTATGGACAGGGTGCAGATACGCAGTATTTT
TRBV3-1/TRBV3-2	.	TRBJ1-1	.	CASSARAENTEAFF	TGTGCCAGCAGCGCCCGAGCAGAGAACACTGAAGCTTTCTTT
TRBV7-2	once	TRBJ1-1	.	CASSLVAGGNTEAFF	TGTGCCAGCAGCTTAGTGGCGGGCGGAAACACTGAAGCTTTCTTT
TRBV7-9	.	TRBJ2-7	TRBD2	CASSLTGTSGYEQYF	TGTGCCAGCAGCCTGACCGGGACTAGCGGCTACGAGCAGTACTTC
TRBV6-1	.	TRBJ1-5	.	CASSDKWDITPQHF	TGTGCCAGCAGTGATAAGTGGGATATCACGCCCCAGCATTTT
TRBV10-3	.	TRBJ2-7	TRBD1	CAISELLTGAGNYEQYF	TGTGCCATCAGTGAGTTATTGACAGGGGCAGGAAACTACGAGCAGTACTTC
TRBV24-1	.	TRBJ1-2	.	CATSDSGRLAYGYTF	TGTGCCACCAGTGATTCTGGGAGGTTAGCCTATGGCTACACCTTC
TRBV7-9	.	TRBJ1-5	.	CASSPPGYNQPQHF	TGTGCCAGCAGCCCCCCCGGGTACAATCAGCCCCAGCATTTT
TRBV18	.	TRBJ2-1	TRBD2	CASSPWTSGVYNEQFF	TGTGCCAGCTCACCTTGGACTAGCGGGGTCTACAATGAGCAGTTCTTC
TRBV7-8	.	TRBJ1-5	.	CASSLVVDGQPQHF	TGTGCCAGCAGCTTAGTTGTGGATGGTCAGCCCCAGCATTTT
TRBV11-1	.	TRBJ2-7	.	CASSLVKGAYEQYF	TGTGCCAGCAGCTTAGTGAAAGGGGCCTACGAGCAGTACTTC
TRBV25-1	.	TRBJ1-3	.	CASSDIGGPGNTIYF	TGTGCCAGCAGTGATATTGGGGGTCCTGGAAACACCATATATTTT
TRBV7-3	.	TRBJ1-6	TRBD1	CASSPGQVGSPLHF	TGTGCCAGCAGCCCTGGACAGGTCGGGTCACCCCTCCACTTT
TRBV2	.	TRBJ1-1	TRBD1	CASSDLRQGGNTEAFF	TGTGCCAGCAGTGACCTCCGACAGGGAGGGAACACTGAAGCTTTCTTT